This is a list of T cell receptor beta chains from one sample in a study of T-cell reconstitution after alpha-beta-depleted transplantation in children. MiXCR was run by TCRdb on the PCR reads, yielding one entry per CDR3 protein. The sample lists about 110,000 distinct CDR3 sequences, 10% occurring once. Sequencing used PBMCs from the stem cell graft donor, obtained from the stem cell graft. The source is a human donor who donated a stem cell graft to a child with acute lymphoblastic leukemia. Each CDR3 is given without its conserved first and last residue. Fields, in order: V gene, J gene, CDR3 protein.

V gene: TRBV2
J gene: TRBJ2-7
CDR3 protein: ASSPLSEQY

V gene: TRBV5-1
J gene: TRBJ1-2
CDR3 protein: ASSPPEGNYGYT

V gene: TRBV6-1
J gene: TRBJ2-1
CDR3 protein: ASRLAGGYSYNEQF

V gene: TRBV5-5
J gene: TRBJ1-5
CDR3 protein: ASSLAEYSNQPQH

V gene: TRBV5-1
J gene: TRBJ2-7
CDR3 protein: ASSLAGTASYEQY

V gene: TRBV20-1
J gene: TRBJ2-3
CDR3 protein: SAARDSTDTQY

V gene: TRBV9
J gene: TRBJ2-5
CDR3 protein: ASSRTGRQETQY

V gene: TRBV3-1
J gene: TRBJ1-6
CDR3 protein: ASSQAGQGDSPLH

V gene: TRBV12-3/TRBV12-4
J gene: TRBJ2-5
CDR3 protein: ASSPASGMREETQY

V gene: TRBV12-3/TRBV12-4
J gene: TRBJ2-7
CDR3 protein: ASSHAAGGFNSYEQY

V gene: TRBV7-9
J gene: TRBJ1-2
CDR3 protein: ASSLVVVTHYGYT

V gene: TRBV5-6
J gene: TRBJ2-4
CDR3 protein: ASSMGDSDIQY

V gene: TRBV12-3/TRBV12-4
J gene: TRBJ1-3
CDR3 protein: ASSLGGTINTIY

V gene: TRBV5-1
J gene: TRBJ2-5
CDR3 protein: ASSSMRLLPETQY

V gene: TRBV28
J gene: TRBJ1-5
CDR3 protein: ASIRQVGNQPQH

V gene: TRBV12-3/TRBV12-4
J gene: TRBJ1-5
CDR3 protein: ASSIPGQGYQPQH

V gene: TRBV25-1
J gene: TRBJ2-1
CDR3 protein: ASTNPRDKYNEQF

V gene: TRBV7-2
J gene: TRBJ1-5
CDR3 protein: ASSAGARNQPQH

V gene: TRBV5-1
J gene: TRBJ2-2
CDR3 protein: ASRWDLNTGELF

V gene: TRBV15
J gene: TRBJ1-6
CDR3 protein: ATSSISSYNSPLH

V gene: TRBV4-2
J gene: TRBJ2-7
CDR3 protein: ASSQTGGLGYEQY

V gene: TRBV5-1
J gene: TRBJ2-3
CDR3 protein: ASSFQGEADTQY

V gene: TRBV3-1
J gene: TRBJ1-2
CDR3 protein: ASSQVGQGVYGYT

V gene: TRBV5-1
J gene: TRBJ2-3
CDR3 protein: ASSLEAGGITDTQY

V gene: TRBV7-2
J gene: TRBJ2-7
CDR3 protein: ASSPGYEQY

V gene: TRBV20-1
J gene: TRBJ1-1
CDR3 protein: SPDLSYGGLTEAF

V gene: TRBV29-1
J gene: TRBJ2-2
CDR3 protein: SVEDSGQGSGELF

V gene: TRBV14
J gene: TRBJ2-3
CDR3 protein: ASSLRTGFGPDTQY

V gene: TRBV19
J gene: TRBJ2-1
CDR3 protein: ASSIGQAGSSYNEQF

V gene: TRBV6-2/TRBV6-3
J gene: TRBJ2-7
CDR3 protein: ASSYSVQRPGTAYEQY

V gene: TRBV12-3/TRBV12-4
J gene: TRBJ2-7
CDR3 protein: ASSLVGGASYEQY

V gene: TRBV5-1
J gene: TRBJ2-5
CDR3 protein: ASSLVFGQETQY

V gene: TRBV11-2
J gene: TRBJ2-3
CDR3 protein: ASSSPSGGAVDTQY

V gene: TRBV4-2
J gene: TRBJ2-1
CDR3 protein: ASSQGSSGVIYNEQF

V gene: TRBV12-3/TRBV12-4
J gene: TRBJ2-3
CDR3 protein: ASSFFPLDRAADTQY

V gene: TRBV5-5
J gene: TRBJ2-5
CDR3 protein: ASSLDIAGRKTQY

V gene: TRBV27
J gene: TRBJ1-2
CDR3 protein: ASGSGQLYGYT

V gene: TRBV19
J gene: TRBJ2-6
CDR3 protein: ASSRDISSGANVLT

V gene: TRBV7-6
J gene: TRBJ1-4
CDR3 protein: ASSAGQVIATNEKLF

V gene: TRBV12-3/TRBV12-4
J gene: TRBJ2-7
CDR3 protein: ASGQDFYEQY

V gene: TRBV5-1
J gene: TRBJ1-3
CDR3 protein: ASSRDRSGNTIY